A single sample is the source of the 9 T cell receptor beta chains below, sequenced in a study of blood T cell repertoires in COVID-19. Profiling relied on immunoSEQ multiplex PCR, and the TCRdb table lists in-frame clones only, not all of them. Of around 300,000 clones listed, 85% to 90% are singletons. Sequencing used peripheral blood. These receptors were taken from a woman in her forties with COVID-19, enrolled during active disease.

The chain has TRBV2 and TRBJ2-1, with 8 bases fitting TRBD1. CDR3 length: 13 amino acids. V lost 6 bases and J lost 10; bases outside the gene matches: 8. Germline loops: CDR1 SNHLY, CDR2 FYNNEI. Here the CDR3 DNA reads TGTGCCAGCAGGGACAGGGATTTACGGGAGCAGTTCTTC. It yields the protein CASRDRDLREQFF.

CDR3 loop: CASSHVITDRGGEKLFF. DNA for the CDR3: TGCGCCAGCAGCCACGTAATAACGGACAGGGGAGGGGAAAAACTGTTTTTT. The chain couples TRBV4-3 to TRBJ1-4, with 9 bases that match TRBD1. Trimming took 3 bases from V and 8 from J; bases not matched to a gene: 13. This CDR3 comprises 17 residues. The germline V gene encodes CDR1 LGHNA and CDR2 YSLEER.

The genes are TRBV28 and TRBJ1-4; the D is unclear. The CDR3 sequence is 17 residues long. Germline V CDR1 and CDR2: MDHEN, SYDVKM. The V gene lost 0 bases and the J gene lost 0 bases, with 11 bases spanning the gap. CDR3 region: CASSLWSHRATNEKLFF. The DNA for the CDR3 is TGTGCCAGCAGTTTATGGTCTCATCGCGCAACTAATGAAAAACTGTTTTTT.

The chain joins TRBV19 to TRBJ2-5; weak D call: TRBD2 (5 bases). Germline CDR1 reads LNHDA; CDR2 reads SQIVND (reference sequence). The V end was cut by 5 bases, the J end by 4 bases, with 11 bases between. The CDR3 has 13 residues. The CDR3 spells CASSGGRRETQYF. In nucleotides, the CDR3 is TGTGCCAGTAGTGGCGGGCGGCGAGAGACCCAGTACTTC. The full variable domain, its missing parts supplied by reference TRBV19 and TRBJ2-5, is DGGITQSPKYLFRKEGQNVTLSCEQNLNHDAMYWYRQDPGQGLRLIYYSQIVNDFQKGDIAEGYSVSREKKESFPLTVTSAQKNPTAFYLCASSGGRRETQYFGPGTRLLVL.

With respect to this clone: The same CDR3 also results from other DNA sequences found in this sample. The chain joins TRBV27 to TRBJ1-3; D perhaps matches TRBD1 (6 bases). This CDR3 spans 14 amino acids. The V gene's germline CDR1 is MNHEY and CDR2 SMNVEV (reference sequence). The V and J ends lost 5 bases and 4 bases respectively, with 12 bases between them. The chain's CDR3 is CASSLRGSGNTIYF. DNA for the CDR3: TGTGCCAGCAGTCTGAGGGGGTCCGGAAACACCATATATTTT.

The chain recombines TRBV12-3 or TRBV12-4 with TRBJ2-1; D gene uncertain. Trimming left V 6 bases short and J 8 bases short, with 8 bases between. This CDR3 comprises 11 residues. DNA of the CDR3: TGTGCCAGCAGCCGAAAGCATGAGCAGTTCTTC. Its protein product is CASSRKHEQFF.

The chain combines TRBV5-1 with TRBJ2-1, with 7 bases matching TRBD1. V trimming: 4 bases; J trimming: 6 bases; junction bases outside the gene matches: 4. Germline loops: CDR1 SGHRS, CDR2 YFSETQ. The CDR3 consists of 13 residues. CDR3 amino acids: CASSQGDGNEQFF. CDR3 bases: TGCGCCAGCAGCCAGGGGGATGGCAATGAGCAGTTCTTC.

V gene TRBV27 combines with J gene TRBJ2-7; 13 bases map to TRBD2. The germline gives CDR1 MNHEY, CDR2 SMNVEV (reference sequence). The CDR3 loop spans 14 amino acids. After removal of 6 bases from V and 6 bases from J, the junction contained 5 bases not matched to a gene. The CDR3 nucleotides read TGTGCCAGCAGCGGGACTAGCGGGATCAGCGAGCAGTACTTC. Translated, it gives CASSGTSGISEQYF.

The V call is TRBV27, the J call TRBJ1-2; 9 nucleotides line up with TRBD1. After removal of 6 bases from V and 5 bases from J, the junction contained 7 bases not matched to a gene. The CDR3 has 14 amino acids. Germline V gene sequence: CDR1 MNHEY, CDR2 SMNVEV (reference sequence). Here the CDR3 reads CASSLTGGVYGYTF. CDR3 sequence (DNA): TGTGCCAGCAGCCTGACAGGGGGTGTATATGGCTACACCTTC.